The entry below describes one TCR beta chain. As yet, its antigen is unknown. The sample is drawn from a study of OX40 agonist ivuxolimab in advanced cancers. Regarding the study as a whole: On average, CD8+ T cells had more expanded clones than CD4+. The authors did not determine the antigen specificity of the expanded peripheral T cells.

The trim removed 5 bases at V and 4 bases at J, leaving 5 bases unmatched. The CDR3 spans 14 residues. Germline V gives CDR1 SGHVS, CDR2 FQNEAQ. Produced via immunoSEQ multiplex PCR; TCRdb's table is partial and in-frame only. The sample consists of 45,000 to 65,000 clones, around nine tenths of them appearing once. The chain employs TRBV7-8 and TRBJ1-2; 9 nucleotides match TRBD1. This sample comprised CD4+ or CD8+ T cells sorted from blood, obtained in a trial of the OX40 agonist ivuxolimab. The TCR originated in an adult with an advanced solid tumor such as melanoma, head and neck, liver or kidney cancer. Here the CDR3 DNA reads TGTGCCAGCAGCGACCGACAGGGGGGCTATGGCTACACCTTC. Protein product: CASSDRQGGYGYTF.